The entry below gives a single T cell receptor beta chain sequence along with its context. Original analysis: Counts of nucleated cells, estimated from reference gene primer amplification, were obtained. Generated by immunoSEQ multiplex PCR, the TCRdb table keeps only in-frame clones and is missing some. The DNA gave D and trimming, while V, J and clone size come from that table. The data contain about 240,000 clones, 80% to 90% of them singletons. These data belong to a study of blood T cell repertoires in COVID-19. Study-wide background: Whether acute or convalescent, the COVID-19 samples came from the United States, Italy and Spain. The cDNA or gDNA used as material had been derived from T cells, B-cell-depleted T cells, or PBMCs.

Germline assignment: CDR1 MNHEY and CDR2 SVGAGI. CDR3 length: 14 residues. Trimming took 2 bases from V and 2 from J, leaving 9 bases between them. This receptor was taken from a woman aged 65 to 85 with acute or convalescent COVID-19. Sequencing used peripheral blood. V usage is TRBV6-5 and J usage is TRBJ1-2; D gene uncertain. CDR3 in DNA: TGTGCCAGCAGTTACGCGGCAGACAACTATGGCTACACCTTC. It encodes CASSYAADNYGYTF.